A selection of T cell receptor beta chains follows, all from one sample in a study of beta chain features in type 1 diabetes. Data came from immunoSEQ multiplex PCR; TCRdb stores just in-frame clones and leaves some out. The sample consists of under 900,000 clones, roughly 15% of them appearing once. The specimen was naive CD4+ T cells from blood. These receptors all stem from a young woman in good health. Both conserved end residues are part of each CDR3. Fields, in order: J gene, V gene, D gene, clone size, CDR3 protein, CDR3 DNA. A D gene is named only where the DNA matches it firmly. A clone size is listed for some rows: how often the clone was seen (once, few, many), or a class if it is expanded.

j_gene: TRBJ1-2
v_gene: TRBV28
d_gene: -
abundance: few
CDR3aa: CASSPPDRSYYGYTF
CDR3nt: TGTGCCAGCAGTCCCCCTGACAGGAGTTACTATGGCTACACCTTC

j_gene: TRBJ2-7
v_gene: TRBV29-1
d_gene: TRBD2
abundance: -
CDR3aa: CSVKTSGRSYEQYF
CDR3nt: TGCAGCGTGAAGACTAGCGGGAGATCCTACGAGCAGTACTTC

j_gene: TRBJ2-7
v_gene: TRBV5-1
d_gene: TRBD1
abundance: few
CDR3aa: CASSLGTGGTYEQYF
CDR3nt: TGCGCCAGCAGCCTTGGGACAGGGGGAACGTACGAGCAGTACTTC

j_gene: TRBJ2-7
v_gene: TRBV7-8
d_gene: -
abundance: -
CDR3aa: CASSPRSRGRSYEQYF
CDR3nt: TGTGCCAGCAGCCCGCGAAGTCGGGGTCGCTCCTACGAGCAGTACTTC

j_gene: TRBJ2-5
v_gene: TRBV7-2
d_gene: TRBD2
abundance: few
CDR3aa: CASSLDMAGGSETQYF
CDR3nt: TGTGCCAGCAGCTTAGATATGGCGGGAGGTTCAGAGACCCAGTACTTC

j_gene: TRBJ2-7
v_gene: TRBV7-2
d_gene: -
abundance: -
CDR3aa: CASSLALGVEQYF
CDR3nt: TGTGCCAGCAGCTTAGCGCTGGGGGTCGAGCAGTACTTC

j_gene: TRBJ2-4
v_gene: TRBV4-1
d_gene: TRBD2
abundance: -
CDR3aa: CASSQGRGYTKNIQYF
CDR3nt: TGCGCCAGCAGCCAAGGGCGGGGGTATACCAAAAACATTCAGTACTTC

j_gene: TRBJ2-6
v_gene: TRBV19
d_gene: -
abundance: few
CDR3aa: CASSIGTGRISGANVLTF
CDR3nt: TGTGCCAGTAGTATAGGGACGGGTAGAATCTCTGGGGCCAACGTCCTGACTTTC

j_gene: TRBJ1-3
v_gene: TRBV6-5
d_gene: -
abundance: -
CDR3aa: CASSRGNTIYF
CDR3nt: TGTGCCAGCAGTAGGGGAAACACCATATATTTT

j_gene: TRBJ1-1
v_gene: TRBV10-3
d_gene: -
abundance: few
CDR3aa: CAISDRTRLAFTEAFF
CDR3nt: TGTGCCATCAGTGATCGGACACGGTTAGCGTTTACTGAAGCTTTCTTT